Sequencing of this T cell receptor (beta chain) was carried out in a study of T cell responses to AZD1222 COVID-19 vaccine. The study's findings and limits: Spike-specific TCR breadth and depth grew following two AZD1222 doses. Close to half of spike-specific TCRs reportedly recognize unmutated variant regions.

The ends were cut back, 2 bases at V and 2 bases at J, with 12 bases in the middle. The germline V gene encodes CDR1 MNHNS and CDR2 SASEGT. The CDR3 is 16 amino acids. Details on this clone: No antigen is known for it.

Pooled in the analysis were second doses at about 4 or about 12 weeks. The table came from immunoSEQ multiplex PCR; TCRdb's copy has only in-frame clones and leaves some out. This sample has tens of thousands of clones, with 81% found just once. The chain employs TRBV6-1 and TRBJ2-2; a weak D match, TRBD2 (6 bases). This clonotype was sampled from an adult who received the AZD1222 COVID-19 vaccine. Sequencing was performed on peripheral blood, taken 28 days after the second AZD1222 dose. The CDR3 spells CASSEWRGLNTGELFF. CDR3 bases: TGTGCCAGCAGTGAATGGAGGGGCCTTAACACCGGGGAGCTGTTTTTT.